This section outlines one TCR beta chain sequence together with its context. The data were taken from a study of PD-L1 blockade in urothelial cancer. Whole-study context: About 90% of the 29 patients were men who had bladder-origin urothelial cancer. Previous chemotherapy exposure amounted to 0 to 3 regimens for patients. Per blood sample, T cells had a median of roughly 150,000.

Profiled with immunoSEQ multiplex PCR; TCRdb holds only in-frame clones, not every one. The table lists around 100,000 clones, approximately 86% of them singletons. This CDR3 contains 12 residues. V was cut by 6 bases and J by 3 bases, with 9 bases left in between. The germline V gene encodes CDR1 MDHEN and CDR2 SYDVKM. The sample was PBMCs, taken around atezolizumab (anti-PD-L1) treatment. This chain joins TRBV28 and TRBJ2-7; the D gene is possibly TRBD1 (5 bases). This sequence was found in a man aged 45-60 years with urothelial cancer. In DNA form, the CDR3 reads TGTGCCAGCAGGGGGCAGATCTACGAGCAGTACTTC. Amino acid sequence: CASRGQIYEQYF.